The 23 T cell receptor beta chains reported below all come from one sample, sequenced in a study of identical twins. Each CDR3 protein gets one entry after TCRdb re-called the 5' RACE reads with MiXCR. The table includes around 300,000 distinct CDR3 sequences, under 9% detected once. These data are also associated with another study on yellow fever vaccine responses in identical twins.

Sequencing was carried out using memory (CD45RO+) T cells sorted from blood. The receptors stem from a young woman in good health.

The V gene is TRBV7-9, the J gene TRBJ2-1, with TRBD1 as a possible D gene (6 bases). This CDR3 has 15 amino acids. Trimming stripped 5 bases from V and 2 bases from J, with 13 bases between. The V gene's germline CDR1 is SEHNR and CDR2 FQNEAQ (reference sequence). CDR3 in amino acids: CASSPVGATYNEQFF. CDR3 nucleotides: TGTGCCAGCAGCCCCGTGGGGGCCACCTACAATGAGCAGTTCTTC.

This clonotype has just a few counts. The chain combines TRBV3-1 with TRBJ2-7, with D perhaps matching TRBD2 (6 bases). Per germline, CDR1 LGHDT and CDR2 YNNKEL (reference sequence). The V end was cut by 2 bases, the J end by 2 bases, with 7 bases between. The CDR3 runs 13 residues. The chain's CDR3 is CASSQSGAYEQYF. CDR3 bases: TGTGCCAGCAGCCAATCGGGGGCCTACGAGCAGTACTTC.

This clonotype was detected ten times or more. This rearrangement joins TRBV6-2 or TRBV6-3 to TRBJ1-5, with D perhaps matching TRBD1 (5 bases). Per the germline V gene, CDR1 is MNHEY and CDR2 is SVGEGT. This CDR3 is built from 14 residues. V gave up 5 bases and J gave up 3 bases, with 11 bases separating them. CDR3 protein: CASSLQETNQPQHF. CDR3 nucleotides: TGTGCCAGCAGTCTACAGGAAACCAATCAGCCCCAGCATTTT.

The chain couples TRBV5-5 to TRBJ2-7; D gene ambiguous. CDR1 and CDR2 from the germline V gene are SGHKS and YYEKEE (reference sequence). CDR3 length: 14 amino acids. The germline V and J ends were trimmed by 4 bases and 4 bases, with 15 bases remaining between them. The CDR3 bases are TGTGCCAGCAGCCCGTGGGGTTCCCAGTACGAGCAGTACTTC. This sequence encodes CASSPWGSQYEQYF.

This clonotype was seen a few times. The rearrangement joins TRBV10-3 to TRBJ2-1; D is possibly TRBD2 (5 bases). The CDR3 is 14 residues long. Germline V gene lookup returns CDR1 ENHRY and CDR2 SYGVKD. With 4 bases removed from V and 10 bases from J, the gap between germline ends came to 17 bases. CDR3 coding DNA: TGTGCCATCAGTGGGTCGGGGTCCAAAGGGGAGCAGTTCTTC. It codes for CAISGSGSKGEQFF.

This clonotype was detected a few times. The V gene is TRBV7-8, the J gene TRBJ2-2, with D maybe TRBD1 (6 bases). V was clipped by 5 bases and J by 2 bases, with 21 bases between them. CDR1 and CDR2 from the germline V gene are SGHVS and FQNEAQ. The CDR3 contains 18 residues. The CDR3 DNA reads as TGTGCCAGCAGCCCACTGGGGTCAGGGGTGACTAACACCGGGGAGCTGTTTTTT. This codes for CASSPLGSGVTNTGELFF.

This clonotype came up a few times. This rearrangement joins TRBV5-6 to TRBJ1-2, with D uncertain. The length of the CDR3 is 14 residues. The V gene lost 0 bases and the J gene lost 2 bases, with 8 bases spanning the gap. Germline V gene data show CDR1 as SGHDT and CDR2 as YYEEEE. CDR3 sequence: CASSLGALNYGYTF. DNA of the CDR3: TGTGCCAGCAGCTTGGGGGCCTTGAACTATGGCTACACCTTC.

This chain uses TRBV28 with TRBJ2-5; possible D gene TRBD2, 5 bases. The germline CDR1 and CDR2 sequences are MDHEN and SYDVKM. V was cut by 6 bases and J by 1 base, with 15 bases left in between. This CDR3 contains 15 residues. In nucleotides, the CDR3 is TGTGCCAGCAGGGGAGCTGCGACGTCCCAAGAGACCCAGTACTTC. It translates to CASRGAATSQETQYF.

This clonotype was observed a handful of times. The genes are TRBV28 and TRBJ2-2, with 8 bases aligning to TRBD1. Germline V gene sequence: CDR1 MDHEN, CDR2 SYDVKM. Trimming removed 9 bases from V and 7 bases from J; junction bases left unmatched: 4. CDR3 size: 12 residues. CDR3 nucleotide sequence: TGTGCCAGTGGACAGGGAAGCGGGGAGCTGTTTTTT. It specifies CASGQGSGELFF.

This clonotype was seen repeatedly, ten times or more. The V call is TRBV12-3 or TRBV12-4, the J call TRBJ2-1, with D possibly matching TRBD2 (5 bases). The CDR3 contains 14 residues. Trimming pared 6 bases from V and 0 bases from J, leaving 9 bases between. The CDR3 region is CASSLGNSYNEQFF. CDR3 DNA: TGTGCCAGCAGCCTCGGGAACTCCTACAATGAGCAGTTCTTC.

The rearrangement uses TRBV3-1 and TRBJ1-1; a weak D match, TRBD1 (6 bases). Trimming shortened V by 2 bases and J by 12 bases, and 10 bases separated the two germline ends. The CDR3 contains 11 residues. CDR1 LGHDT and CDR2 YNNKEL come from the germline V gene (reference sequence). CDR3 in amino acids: CASSQTGRTFF. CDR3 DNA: TGTGCCAGCAGCCAAACAGGGAGAACTTTCTTT. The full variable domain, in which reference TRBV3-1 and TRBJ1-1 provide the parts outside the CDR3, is DTAVSQTPKYLVTQMGNDKSIKCEQNLGHDTMYWYKQDSKKFLKIMFSYNNKELIINETVPNRFSPKSPDKAHLNLHINSLELGDSAVYFCASSQTGRTFFGQGTRLTVV.

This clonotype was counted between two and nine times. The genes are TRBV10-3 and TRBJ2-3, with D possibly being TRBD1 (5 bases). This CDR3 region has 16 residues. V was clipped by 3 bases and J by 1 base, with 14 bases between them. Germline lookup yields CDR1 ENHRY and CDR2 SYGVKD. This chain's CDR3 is CAISDLLTAGTDTQYF. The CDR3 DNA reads TGTGCCATCAGTGATTTGTTGACAGCAGGCACAGATACGCAGTATTTT.

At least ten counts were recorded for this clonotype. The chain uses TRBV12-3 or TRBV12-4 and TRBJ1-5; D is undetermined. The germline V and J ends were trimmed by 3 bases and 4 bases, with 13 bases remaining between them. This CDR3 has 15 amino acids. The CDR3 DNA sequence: TGTGCCAGCAGTTTTAAATTGGGGTGGAATCAGCCCCAGCATTTT. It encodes CASSFKLGWNQPQHF.

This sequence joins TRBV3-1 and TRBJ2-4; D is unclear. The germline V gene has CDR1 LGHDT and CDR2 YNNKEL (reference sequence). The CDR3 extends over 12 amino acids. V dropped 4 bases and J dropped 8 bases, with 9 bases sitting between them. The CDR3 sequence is CASSRVPDIQYF. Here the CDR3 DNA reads TGTGCCAGCAGCCGGGTGCCGGACATTCAGTACTTC.

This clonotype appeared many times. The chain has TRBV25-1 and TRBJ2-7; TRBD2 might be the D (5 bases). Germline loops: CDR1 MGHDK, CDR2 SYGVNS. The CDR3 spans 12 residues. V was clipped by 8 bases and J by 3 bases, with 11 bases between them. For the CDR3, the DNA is TGTGCCAGCCGATTCGGGAACTACGAGCAGTACTTC. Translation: CASRFGNYEQYF.

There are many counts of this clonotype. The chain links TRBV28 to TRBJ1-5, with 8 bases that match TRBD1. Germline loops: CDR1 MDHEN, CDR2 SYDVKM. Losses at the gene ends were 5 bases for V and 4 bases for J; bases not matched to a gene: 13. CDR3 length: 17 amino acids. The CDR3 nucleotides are TGTGCCAGCAGTCGGGGGTCGGGGACAGGAGGGAATCAGCCCCAGCATTTT. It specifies CASSRGSGTGGNQPQHF.

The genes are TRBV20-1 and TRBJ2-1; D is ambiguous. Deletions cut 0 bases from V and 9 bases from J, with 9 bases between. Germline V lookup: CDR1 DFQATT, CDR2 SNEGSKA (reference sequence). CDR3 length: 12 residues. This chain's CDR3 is CSARDLEGEQFF. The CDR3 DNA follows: TGCAGTGCTAGAGATTTGGAAGGTGAGCAGTTCTTC.

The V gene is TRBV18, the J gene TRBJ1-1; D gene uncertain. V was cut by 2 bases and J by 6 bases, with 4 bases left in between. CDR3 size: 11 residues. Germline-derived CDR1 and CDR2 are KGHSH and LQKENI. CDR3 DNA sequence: TGTGCCAGCTCACCAGGCTCTGAAGCTTTCTTT. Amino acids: CASSPGSEAFF.

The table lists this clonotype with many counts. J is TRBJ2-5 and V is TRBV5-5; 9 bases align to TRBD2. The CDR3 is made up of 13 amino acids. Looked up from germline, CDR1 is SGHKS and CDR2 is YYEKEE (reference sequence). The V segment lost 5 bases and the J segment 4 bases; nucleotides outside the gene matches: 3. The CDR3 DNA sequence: TGTGCCAGCAGGCAAGCGGGAGGAGAGACCCAGTACTTC. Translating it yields CASRQAGGETQYF.

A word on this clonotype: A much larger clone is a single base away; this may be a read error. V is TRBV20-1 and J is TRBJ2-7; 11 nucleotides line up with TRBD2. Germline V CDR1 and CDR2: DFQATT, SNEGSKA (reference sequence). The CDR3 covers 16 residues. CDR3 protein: CCARVPSGGFSYEQYF. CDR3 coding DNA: TGCTGTGCTAGAGTGCCTAGCGGGGGGTTCTCCTACGAGCAGTACTTC.

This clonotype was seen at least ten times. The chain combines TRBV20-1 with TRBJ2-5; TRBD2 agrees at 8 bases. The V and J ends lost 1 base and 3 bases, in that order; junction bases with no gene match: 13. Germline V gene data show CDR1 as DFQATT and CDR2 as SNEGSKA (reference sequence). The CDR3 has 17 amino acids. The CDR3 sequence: CSARALSIGGVKETQYF. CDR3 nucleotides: TGCAGTGCTAGAGCCCTGAGCATCGGGGGGGTAAAAGAGACCCAGTACTTC.

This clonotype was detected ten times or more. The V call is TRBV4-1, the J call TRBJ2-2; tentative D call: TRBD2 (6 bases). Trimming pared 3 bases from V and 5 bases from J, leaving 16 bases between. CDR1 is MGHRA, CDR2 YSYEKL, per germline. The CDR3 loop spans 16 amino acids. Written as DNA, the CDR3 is TGCGCCAGCAGCCAGATGGGACTCCTTAGGACCGGGGAGCTGTTTTTT. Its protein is CASSQMGLLRTGELFF.

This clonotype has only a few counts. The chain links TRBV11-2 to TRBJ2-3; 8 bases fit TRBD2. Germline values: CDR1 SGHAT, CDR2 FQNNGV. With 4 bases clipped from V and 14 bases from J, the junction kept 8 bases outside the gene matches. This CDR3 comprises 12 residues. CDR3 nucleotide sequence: TGTGCCAGCAGCTCCCAGCGGGGGACGTGGTATTTT. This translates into CASSSQRGTWYF.